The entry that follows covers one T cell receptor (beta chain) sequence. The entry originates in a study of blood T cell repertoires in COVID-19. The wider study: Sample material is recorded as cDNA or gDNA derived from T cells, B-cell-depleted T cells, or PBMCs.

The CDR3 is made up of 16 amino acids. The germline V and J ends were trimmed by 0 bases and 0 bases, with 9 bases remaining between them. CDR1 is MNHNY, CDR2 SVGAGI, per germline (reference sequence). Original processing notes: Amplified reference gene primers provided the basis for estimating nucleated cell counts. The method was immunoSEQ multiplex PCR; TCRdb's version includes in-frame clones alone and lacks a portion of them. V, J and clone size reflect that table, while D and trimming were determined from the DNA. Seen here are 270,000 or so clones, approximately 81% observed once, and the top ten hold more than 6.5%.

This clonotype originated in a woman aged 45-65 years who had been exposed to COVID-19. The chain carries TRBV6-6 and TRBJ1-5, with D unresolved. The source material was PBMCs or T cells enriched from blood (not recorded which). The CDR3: CASSYSGSYSNQPQHF. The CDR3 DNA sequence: TGTGCCAGCAGTTACTCGGGCAGCTATAGCAATCAGCCCCAGCATTTT.